Below are 29 T cell receptor beta chains sequenced from a single sample in a study of cytomegalovirus exposure and HLA in healthy donors. 13 Jbeta primers and 60 Vbeta primers were used for the PCR. Some clones are missing from TCRdb's copy, which holds only in-frame ones; the method was immunoSEQ multiplex PCR. Here the sample spans roughly 150,000 clones, more than 75% being singletons. Sequencing input: PBMCs. The receptors derive from a woman between 40 and 55 years old in good health and CMV-seronegative.

A few counts support this clone. For the CDR3, the DNA is TGTGCCAGCAGCCCAGCCTACGAGCAGTACTTC. Translating it yields CASSPAYEQYF. The chain employs TRBV11-2 and TRBJ2-7, with D unclear. Germline CDR1 reads SGHAT; CDR2 reads FQNNGV. V shed 5 bases and J shed 2 bases, with 4 bases lying between them. The CDR3 sequence is 11 residues long.

The CDR3 bases are TGTGCCAGCTCACCTCAATGGGAGGGACCTGAAGCTTTCTTT. Amino acid sequence: CASSPQWEGPEAFF. The J gene is TRBJ1-1, the V gene TRBV18; TRBD1 is a possible D gene (5 bases). This CDR3 contains 14 residues. V was pared by 3 bases and J by 6 bases, with 14 bases between. Germline V gene lookup returns CDR1 KGHSH and CDR2 LQKENI.

This chain uses TRBV10-3 with TRBJ2-7, with 13 bases aligning to TRBD2. This CDR3 has 14 residues. Trimming removed 6 bases from V and 5 bases from J; junction bases left unmatched: 4. CDR1 is ENHRY and CDR2 is SYGVKD in the germline V gene. The CDR3 spells CAIRLAGGYHEQYF. The CDR3, as DNA: TGTGCCATCAGACTAGCGGGAGGGTACCACGAGCAGTACTTC.

The V and J genes are TRBV5-1 and TRBJ2-1; D might be TRBD2 (6 bases). The CDR3 has 14 residues. The germline CDR1 and CDR2 sequences are SGHRS and YFSETQ. V was trimmed by 4 bases and J by 4 bases, leaving 12 bases between them. The CDR3 protein is CASSLSGVYNEQFF. CDR3 coding DNA: TGCGCCAGCAGCCTTAGCGGAGTATACAATGAGCAGTTCTTC.

The chain couples TRBV11-2 to TRBJ2-3; TRBD2 might be the D (6 bases). Trimming shortened V by 5 bases and J by 0 bases, and 12 bases separated the two germline ends. CDR1 is SGHAT, CDR2 FQNNGV, per germline. The CDR3 is 15 residues long. The CDR3 spells CASSPGLRSTDTQYF. CDR3 nucleotide sequence: TGTGCCAGCAGCCCGGGACTCAGAAGCACAGATACGCAGTATTTT.

This chain joins TRBV11-2 and TRBJ2-5, with TRBD2 matching 11 bases. The CDR3 is 15 amino acids. V trimming: 6 bases; J trimming: 5 bases; junction bases outside the gene matches: 8. The V gene's germline CDR1 is SGHAT and CDR2 FQNNGV. This CDR3 is CASRIAGGQGETQYF. The CDR3 DNA reads TGTGCCAGCAGGATAGCGGGAGGGCAGGGGGAGACCCAGTACTTC.

The chain recombines TRBV5-1 with TRBJ2-5; D is possibly TRBD1 (7 bases). V lost 4 bases to trimming and J lost 5 bases, with 21 bases between them. Germline CDR1 reads SGHRS; CDR2 reads YFSETQ. The CDR3 has 16 residues. The CDR3: CASSPLRAPGGETQYF. CDR3 DNA: TGCGCCAGCAGCCCATTACGCGCGCCAGGGGGGGAGACCCAGTACTTC.

Here the CDR3 DNA reads TGTGCCAGCAGCTTAAGGACAGGGAACACTGAAGCTTTCTTT. This codes for CASSLRTGNTEAFF. The rearrangement links TRBV7-8 to TRBJ1-1; 7 nucleotides match TRBD1. The V gene's germline CDR1 is SGHVS and CDR2 FQNEAQ. The ends lost 2 bases at V and 1 base at J; junction bases unmatched: 1. There are 14 residues in the CDR3.

This chain links TRBV19 with TRBJ2-7; 9 bases map to TRBD1. This CDR3 has 14 amino acids. V was clipped by 3 bases and J by 4 bases; unmatched bases: 4. Germline V lookup: CDR1 LNHDA, CDR2 SQIVND (reference sequence). CDR3 nucleotides: TGTGCCAGTAGTATTGTCGGGACAGGGTACGAGCAGTACTTC. Amino acid sequence: CASSIVGTGYEQYF.

This sequence joins TRBV10-3 and TRBJ2-7; 11 bases align to TRBD1. Looked up from germline, CDR1 is ENHRY and CDR2 is SYGVKD. The CDR3 runs to 13 residues. J gave up 6 bases and V 7 bases, and 5 bases lay outside the gene matches. Here the CDR3 DNA reads TGTGCCATCAACCCGGGACAGGGGGTCGAGCAGTACTTC. Its protein is CAINPGQGVEQYF.

The chain links TRBV28 to TRBJ2-7, with 15 bases identical to TRBD2. Germline CDR1 and CDR2: MDHEN and SYDVKM. The V segment lost 4 bases and the J segment 2 bases; nucleotides outside the gene matches: 3. The CDR3 runs 16 residues. The CDR3: CASSWGTSGGTYEQYF. DNA for the CDR3: TGTGCCAGCAGTTGGGGGACTAGCGGGGGGACCTACGAGCAGTACTTC.

This clone was found once. The chain joins TRBV5-6 to TRBJ2-3; the match to TRBD1 covers 8 bases. The germline V gene has CDR1 SGHDT and CDR2 YYEEEE. This CDR3 comprises 18 residues. V lost 0 bases, J lost 2 bases, and 11 bases stayed unmatched. In DNA, the CDR3 is TGTGCCAGCAGCTTGGAACGCAGGACAGGGAAAGACACAGATACGCAGTATTTT. Residues: CASSLERRTGKDTDTQYF.

The chain has TRBV5-6 and TRBJ2-1; TRBD2 matches at 13 bases. With V trimmed by 5 bases and J by 14 bases, 4 bases remained unmatched. The CDR3 is 12 residues long. Germline-derived CDR1 and CDR2 are SGHDT and YYEEEE. The CDR3 sequence: CASRGLAGRKFF. The CDR3 DNA is TGTGCCAGCAGGGGACTAGCGGGGAGAAAGTTCTTC.

This sequence joins TRBV27 and TRBJ2-3; D remains ambiguous. Deletions cut 8 bases from V and 4 bases from J, with 13 bases between. The germline gives CDR1 MNHEY, CDR2 SMNVEV (reference sequence). This CDR3 is 13 amino acids long. The CDR3 nucleotides are TGTGCCAGCTGGTCTCGCGGCTCAGATACGCAGTATTTT. This encodes CASWSRGSDTQYF.

The chain links TRBV5-4 to TRBJ1-4; possible D gene TRBD1, 6 bases. Germline CDR1 and CDR2: SGHNT and YYREEE (reference sequence). The CDR3 runs 13 residues. Trimming removed 5 bases from V and 8 bases from J, with 13 bases in between. CDR3 nucleotide sequence: TGTGCCAGCAGTCCCGGCAGGGGCGAAAAACTGTTTTTT. The encoded protein is CASSPGRGEKLFF.

J is TRBJ1-3 and V is TRBV28, with TRBD1 identical over 7 bases. The V gene end was trimmed by 6 bases and the J gene end by 2 bases; junction bases not matched to a gene: 7. This CDR3 spans 15 amino acids. From germline, CDR1 is MDHEN and CDR2 SYDVKM. CDR3 sequence reads: CASRSPGGTGNTIYF. CDR3 nucleotide sequence: TGTGCCAGCAGATCGCCAGGGGGAACTGGAAACACCATATATTTT.

This clone has only a few counts. This chain connects TRBV7-2 to TRBJ2-7; TRBD1 might be the D (6 bases). This CDR3 contains 15 residues. With 1 base removed from V and 2 bases from J, the gap between germline ends came to 12 bases. CDR1 and CDR2 from the germline V gene are SGHTA and FQGNSA. The CDR3, as DNA: TGTGCCAGCAGCTTAGGAGGACAGTCTGCCTACGAGCAGTACTTC. Residues: CASSLGGQSAYEQYF.

This rearrangement joins TRBV7-9 to TRBJ2-1, with D unclear. Germline loops: CDR1 SEHNR, CDR2 FQNEAQ (reference sequence). CDR3 length: 15 residues. V shed 5 bases and J shed 7 bases, with 18 bases lying between them. The CDR3: CASSPPIVGMNEQFF. CDR3 nucleotides: TGTGCCAGCAGCCCGCCAATAGTCGGTATGAATGAGCAGTTCTTC.

This clone was counted once. The chain joins TRBV7-8 to TRBJ2-1; TRBD1 aligns across 10 bases. CDR3 size: 13 residues. Germline V gene sequence: CDR1 SGHVS, CDR2 FQNEAQ. The J segment lost 7 bases and the V segment lost 6 bases, leaving 3 bases of the junction unmatched. CDR3 in DNA: TGTGCCAGCAGTTGGGACAGGGGAAATGAGCAGTTCTTC. Translating it yields CASSWDRGNEQFF.

The count of this clone is one. This chain joins TRBV5-1 and TRBJ2-5; TRBD2 is a possible D gene (5 bases). The DNA matches TRBJ2-7 better at its end, which makes the J call doubtful. The CDR3 sequence is 14 residues long. Germline CDR1 is SGHRS and CDR2 is YFSETQ. This chain's CDR3 is CASSLQEGSYEQYF. CDR3 bases: TGCGCCAGCAGCTTGCAAGAGGGATCCTACGAGCAGTACTTC.

The rearrangement joins TRBV6-6 to TRBJ1-2, with TRBD1 matching 9 bases. From germline, CDR1 is MNHNY and CDR2 SVGAGI (reference sequence). This CDR3 has 15 residues. The trim removed 2 bases at V and 8 bases at J, leaving 9 bases unmatched. CDR3 residues: CASSYARDRDSGYTF. The CDR3 bases are TGTGCCAGCAGTTACGCCCGGGACAGGGATTCCGGCTACACCTTC.

The chain couples TRBV19 to TRBJ2-2; 7 nucleotides align to TRBD2. J gave up 5 bases and V 8 bases, and 8 bases lay outside the gene matches. The CDR3 is 14 amino acids. Germline assignment: CDR1 LNHDA and CDR2 SQIVND (reference sequence). CDR3 amino acids: CASHRTRGTGELFF. CDR3 DNA sequence: TGTGCCAGTCATCGGACTAGGGGTACCGGGGAGCTGTTTTTT.

The chain couples TRBV28 to TRBJ1-1; TRBD1 agrees at 10 bases. Trimming removed 4 bases from V and 4 bases from J; junction bases left unmatched: 3. The CDR3 has 14 amino acids. Germline CDR1 MDHEN, CDR2 SYDVKM. This chain's CDR3 is CASSWTGGSTEAFF. DNA for the CDR3: TGTGCCAGCAGTTGGACAGGGGGGAGCACTGAAGCTTTCTTT.

The rearrangement joins TRBV7-9 to TRBJ1-1, with no clear D. Trimming removed 3 bases at V and 7 bases at J, with 9 bases between. Germline loops: CDR1 SEHNR, CDR2 FQNEAQ (reference sequence). The CDR3 consists of 12 residues. The CDR3 DNA sequence: TGTGCCAGCAGCTTTTTGGCGGATGAAGCTTTCTTT. Translating it yields CASSFLADEAFF.

The chain joins TRBV28 to TRBJ2-7, with 13 bases matching TRBD2. Trimming took 5 bases from V and 3 from J; bases not matched to a gene: 10. CDR1 is MDHEN, CDR2 SYDVKM, per germline. The CDR3 contains 17 residues. CDR3 DNA: TGTGCCAGCAGTACACCGGGACTAGCGGGATTTGACTACGAGCAGTACTTC. It codes for CASSTPGLAGFDYEQYF.

V usage is TRBV9 and J usage is TRBJ2-7; possibly TRBD1 for D (5 bases). The V end lost 0 bases, the J end lost 3 bases, and 10 bases lay between the germline ends. CDR3 length: 14 amino acids. The germline CDR1 and CDR2 sequences are SGDLS and YYNGEE. The CDR3 DNA sequence: TGTGCCAGCAGCGTAGCAGGAAGGGGCTACGAGCAGTACTTC. Translation: CASSVAGRGYEQYF.

This chain links TRBV11-1 with TRBJ2-7, with a possible D match to TRBD2 (6 bases). Per the germline V gene, CDR1 is SGHAT and CDR2 is FQDESV (reference sequence). Trimming pared 4 bases from V and 1 base from J, leaving 8 bases between. This CDR3 has 13 residues. CDR3 residues: CASSSGTSYEQYF. Written as DNA, the CDR3 is TGTGCCAGCAGCTCCGGGACTTCCTACGAGCAGTACTTC.

The rearrangement uses TRBV4-3 and TRBJ2-3; perhaps TRBD1 as D (6 bases). V lost 3 bases to trimming and J lost 4 bases, with 11 bases between them. In germline, CDR1 is LGHNA, CDR2 YSLEER. This CDR3 region has 14 residues. CDR3 sequence: CASSHLGASDTQYF. The CDR3 DNA is TGCGCCAGCAGCCACCTGGGGGCGTCAGATACGCAGTATTTT.

The rearrangement joins TRBV18 to TRBJ1-4; 7 nucleotides match TRBD1. The V gene's germline CDR1 is KGHSH and CDR2 LQKENI. Trimming at V came to 6 bases and at J to 7 bases, leaving 8 bases not matched to a gene. The CDR3 covers 14 residues. The CDR3 is CASSGTAQGEKLFF. The CDR3 DNA sequence: TGTGCCAGCTCGGGGACAGCTCAAGGTGAAAAACTGTTTTTT.